The following is a TCR beta chain sequence with its context. Thyroid surgery took place with no prior treatment in any patient. The data were obtained in a study of metastatic and nonmetastatic thyroid tumors. In the original processing: Researchers built a distant-metastasis classifier for papillary thyroid cancer that drew on CDR3 differences across clinicopathological groups. From the PCR reads, TCRdb re-called clones with MiXCR. The V and J calls were determined by TCRdb, not by the authors. The data show about 20,000 clones, roughly a third seen once. The sequencing input was blood. The sequence derives from a female donor with papillary thyroid cancer or a benign thyroid nodule (not recorded which). Some clones in this sample may be carry-over from other donors' samples.

CDR3 bases: TGCAGTGCTAGTTTGAGGGACCCCTACGAGCAGTACTTC. Translating it yields CSASLRDPYEQYF. V and J are TRBV20-1 and TRBJ2-7; D may correspond to TRBD1 or TRBD2 (5 bases each). CDR1 DFQATT and CDR2 SNEGSKA come from the germline V gene (reference sequence). CDR3 length equals 13 residues. Trimming left V 3 bases short and J 2 bases short, with 11 bases between.